This T cell receptor beta chain was captured in a study of cytomegalovirus exposure and HLA in healthy donors. Study-wide points: Follow-up analysis found HLA locus-dependent TCR association rates, highest for DRB1 and lowest for HLA-C.

Primers included in the PCR were 60 Vbeta and 13 Jbeta primers. The repertoire was sequenced with immunoSEQ multiplex PCR; TCRdb's copy has only in-frame clones and lacks some. The profile shows about 130,000 clones, around four fifths of them singletons. Remarks on this clone: Its antigen is not identified.

The CDR3 extends over 14 amino acids. Trimming took 4 bases from V and 6 from J, leaving 13 bases between them. Germline V CDR1 and CDR2: LNHDA, SQIVND (reference sequence). The V gene is TRBV19, the J gene TRBJ2-1, with D perhaps TRBD2 (6 bases). The sequenced material came from PBMCs. The TCR was taken from a man aged 25 to 45 in good health and CMV-seropositive. In nucleotides, the CDR3 is TGTGCCAGTAGTACTCCCGGAGGGGTCAATGAGCAGTTCTTC. Translated, it gives CASSTPGGVNEQFF.